One TCR beta chain is described in this entry. This clonotype has just a few counts. Its binding antigen is unknown. No qualities accompany the bases; no much larger clone lies one base away. These data belong to a study of T cell repertoires in cytomegalovirus infection (dated by TCRdb to about 2019). In the study overall: Peptide stimulations targeted recently identified HLA-C-restricted CMV epitopes, whose presentation resists viral immunomodulation, together with well-studied HLA-B-restricted epitopes. The HLA type of each donor mattered for the analysis, because public TCR beta signatures pointed to carriage of CMV infection along with the matching HLA type.

The sample's treatment or condition, from its label and the paper: in vitro stimulation with specific CMV peptide epitopes to enrich CMV-specific T cells. The run used an Illumina HiSeq 1500. Through fastp at Q25 and MiXCR, TCRdb rebuilt clones from the public reads, retaining in-frame beta chains. Each CDR3 protein gets just one entry, which takes the most common genes and DNA from the rows behind it. This sample lists fewer than 650,000 distinct CDR3 sequences; about 40% were detected once. The ten largest clonotypes hold 48% of the sample. The CDR3 goes from the cysteine to the phenylalanine over 14 residues. CDR3 DNA only is kept here, 42 bases in frame from base 1. From a lookup of the germline V gene, CDR1 and CDR2 are KGHSH and LQKENI. Trimmed from V: 3 bases; trimmed from J: 9 bases; junction bases lacking a gene match: 6. Points the paper makes about the study in general: Cumulative frequency of public TCR beta family members discriminated carriers of CMV infection plus the relevant HLA type in this cohort and an independent approximately 360-donor cohort. The ex vivo response was dominated by HLA-C-restricted CMV-specific TCR beta clonotypes, which also provided the single most frequent clonotype in two of eight donors.

The material was cultured PBMCs, obtained from culture after CMV antigen stimulation. The chain is made from TRBV18 and TRBJ2-1; a stretch of 9 junction bases matches TRBD2. The TCR sequence derives from a human donor in good health (CMV status not recorded). Some clones in this sample may be carry-over from other donors' samples. The CDR3 sequence is CASSPPREGGEQFF. The sequence in DNA is TGTGCCAGCTCACCCCCGCGGGAGGGCGGTGAGCAGTTCTTC.